Below are 7 T cell receptor beta chains sequenced from a single sample in a study of shared clonotypes between healthy human individuals. Generated by immunoSEQ multiplex PCR, the TCRdb table keeps only in-frame clones and is missing some. The sample holds about 1,500,000 clones, more than 95% seen once. The sequencing sample was made of naive CD4+ T cells sorted from blood. Subset in this sample: CD45RA+ positively selected. These receptors were collected from a man aged 25-45 years in good health.

Worth noting for this clone: This same CDR3 is encoded by further DNA sequences in the sample. The gene calls are TRBV20-1 and TRBJ2-1; D call uncertain. The CDR3 contains 10 residues. From germline, CDR1 is DFQATT and CDR2 SNEGSKA (reference sequence). V lost 6 bases to trimming and J lost 7 bases, with 7 bases between them. CDR3 sequence reads: CSAAGNEQFF. The CDR3 DNA reads as TGCAGTGCCGCTGGGAATGAGCAGTTCTTC.

This chain links TRBV5-1 with TRBJ1-3; D gene ambiguous. The CDR3 extends over 16 amino acids. Germline CDR1 is SGHRS and CDR2 is YFSETQ. The germline V and J ends were trimmed by 3 bases and 0 bases, with 13 bases remaining between them. CDR3 DNA: TGCGCCAGCAGCTACGCGGACCCCCGCTCTGGAAACACCATATATTTT. Protein sequence: CASSYADPRSGNTIYF. Full variable domain (missing parts from reference TRBV5-1 and TRBJ1-3): KAGVTQTPRYLIKTRGQQVTLSCSPISGHRSVSWYQQTPGQGLQFLFEYFSETQRNKGNFPGRFSGRQFSNSRSEMNVSTLELGDSALYLCASSYADPRSGNTIYFGEGSWLTVV.

The rearrangement uses TRBV9 and TRBJ2-1, with TRBD1 as a possible D gene (6 bases). This CDR3 has 18 amino acids. V was clipped by 0 bases and J by 0 bases, with 16 bases between them. Germline CDR1 and CDR2: SGDLS and YYNGEE. CDR3 in amino acids: CASSVGTAGRYSYNEQFF. The CDR3 nucleotides read TGTGCCAGCAGCGTAGGGACAGCCGGTCGATACTCCTACAATGAGCAGTTCTTC.

Comments on this clone: This CDR3 is also generated by other DNA sequences in the sample. V is TRBV4-1 and J is TRBJ2-7; 13 positions match TRBD2. Germline V lookup: CDR1 MGHRA, CDR2 YSYEKL. Trimming removed 4 bases from V and 3 bases from J; junction bases left unmatched: 3. This CDR3 has 15 amino acids. This CDR3 reads CASSPRTSGSYEQYF. In DNA form, the CDR3 reads TGCGCCAGCAGCCCGCGGACTAGCGGGAGCTACGAGCAGTACTTC.

The rearrangement links TRBV10-3 to TRBJ2-7; D remains unclear. The CDR3 is 15 residues long. CDR1 is ENHRY and CDR2 is SYGVKD in the germline V gene. The germline V and J ends were trimmed by 9 bases and 3 bases, with 21 bases remaining between them. CDR3 sequence reads: CAIGQWANNIYEQYF. The CDR3 region has the DNA TGTGCCATAGGGCAGTGGGCTAACAATATCTACGAGCAGTACTTC.

This clone has only one observation. The chain employs TRBV7-9 and TRBJ2-7, with 10 bases matching TRBD2. Trimming removed 4 bases from V and 4 bases from J; junction bases left unmatched: 10. The CDR3 totals 16 residues. CDR1 SEHNR and CDR2 FQNEAQ come from the germline V gene (reference sequence). CDR3 in amino acids: CASSSLAGVQPYEQYF. The CDR3 coding sequence is TGTGCCAGCAGCTCTCTAGCGGGAGTACAGCCTTACGAGCAGTACTTC.

The chain employs TRBV27 and TRBJ1-5; D is undetermined. The CDR3 runs 13 residues. In germline, CDR1 is MNHEY, CDR2 SMNVEV (reference sequence). The V end lost 3 bases, the J end lost 7 bases, and 10 bases lay between the germline ends. The CDR3 sequence: CASSFREGQPQHF. CDR3 nucleotides: TGTGCCAGCAGTTTTAGGGAGGGACAGCCCCAGCATTTT.